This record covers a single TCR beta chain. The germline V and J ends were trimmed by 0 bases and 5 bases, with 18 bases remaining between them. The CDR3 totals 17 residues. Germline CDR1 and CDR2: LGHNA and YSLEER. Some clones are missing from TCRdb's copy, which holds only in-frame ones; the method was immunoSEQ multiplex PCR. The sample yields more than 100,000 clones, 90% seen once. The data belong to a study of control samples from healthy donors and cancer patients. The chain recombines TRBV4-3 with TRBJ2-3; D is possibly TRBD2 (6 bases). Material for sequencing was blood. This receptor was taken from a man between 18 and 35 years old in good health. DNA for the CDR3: TGCGCCAGCAGCCAAGACGAGGGAGGTGGGGAGTTAGATACGCAGTATTTT. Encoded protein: CASSQDEGGGELDTQYF.